The next 17 T cell receptor beta chains were all read from a single sample in a study of T-cell reconstitution after alpha-beta-depleted transplantation in children. A library of TCRbeta sequences, prepared with unique molecular identifiers, was generated. TCRdb re-analysed the PCR reads in MiXCR, keeping a single row per CDR3 protein. The data show 300,000 to 400,000 distinct CDR3 sequences, 16% seen once. This sample comprised PBMCs, mostly from graft donor cells, obtained 360 days after TCRalphabeta/CD19-depleted stem cell transplant. These receptors all stem from a male patient aged 2-9 years who had a stem cell transplant for acute lymphoblastic leukemia, so the T cells may come from the graft donor.

This clonotype came up many times. This sequence joins TRBV10-3 and TRBJ2-5, with TRBD1 as a possible D gene (5 bases). CDR1 and CDR2 from the germline V gene are ENHRY and SYGVKD. CDR3 length: 13 residues. Trimming left V 0 bases short and J 5 bases short, with 7 bases between. The CDR3 is CAISESGVETQYF. The CDR3 DNA reads TGTGCCATCAGTGAGTCAGGGGTGGAGACCCAGTACTTC.

This clonotype showed up just a few times. J is TRBJ2-1 and V is TRBV5-1; D perhaps matches TRBD2 (5 bases). Looked up from germline, CDR1 is SGHRS and CDR2 is YFSETQ. Trimming left V 0 bases short and J 3 bases short, with 16 bases between. This CDR3 is built from 17 residues. The CDR3: CASSLGLAFWGYNEQFF. The CDR3 region has the DNA TGCGCCAGCAGCTTGGGGCTAGCATTCTGGGGCTACAATGAGCAGTTCTTC.

The V call is TRBV3-1, the J call TRBJ2-5; 7 bases map to TRBD1. After removal of 1 base from V and 5 bases from J, the junction contained 13 bases not matched to a gene. Germline values: CDR1 LGHDT, CDR2 YNNKEL (reference sequence). There are 17 residues in the CDR3. In DNA form, the CDR3 reads TGTGCCAGCAGCCAAGGGTATATACAGGGGCGTGGCGAGACCCAGTACTTC. Protein product: CASSQGYIQGRGETQYF.

This clonotype was observed at least ten times. The chain joins TRBV25-1 to TRBJ2-1; weak D call: TRBD2 (5 bases). V lost 2 bases and J 9 bases, leaving 17 bases between the germline ends. Looked up from germline, CDR1 is MGHDK and CDR2 is SYGVNS. The CDR3 loop spans 15 amino acids. CDR3 sequence (DNA): TGTGCCAGCAGTGAACCAAGCGGTACTTGGGGTGAGCAGTTCTTC. Translated, it gives CASSEPSGTWGEQFF.

The rearrangement links TRBV25-1 to TRBJ2-2; TRBD1 matches at 9 bases. Germline V gene data show CDR1 as MGHDK and CDR2 as SYGVNS. The CDR3 is 17 residues long. V shed 4 bases and J 7 bases; nucleotides not matched to a gene: 13. The CDR3 is CASSGDRTGALGGELFF. In DNA, the CDR3 is TGTGCCAGCAGTGGCGATCGGACAGGGGCCCTAGGCGGGGAGCTGTTTTTT. Variable domain in full (rest from reference TRBV25-1 and TRBJ2-2): EADIYQTPRYLVIGTGKKITLECSQTMGHDKMYWYQQDPGMELHLIHYSYGVNSTEKGDLSSESTVSRIRTEHFPLTLESARPSHTSQYLCASSGDRTGALGGELFFGEGSRLTVL.

This chain links TRBV12-3 or TRBV12-4 with TRBJ2-1, with 11 bases lining up with TRBD2. The CDR3 contains 14 residues. V was clipped by 8 bases and J by 8 bases; unmatched bases: 8. This chain's CDR3 is CASSTSGRGYEQFF. DNA of the CDR3: TGTGCCAGCTCCACTAGCGGGAGAGGGTATGAGCAGTTCTTC.

This clonotype has more than one count but fewer than ten. The chain links TRBV27 to TRBJ2-3; possible D gene TRBD1, 5 bases. V lost 4 bases to trimming and J lost 2 bases, with 16 bases between them. This CDR3 contains 16 residues. CDR1 and CDR2 from the germline V gene are MNHEY and SMNVEV (reference sequence). CDR3 bases: TGTGCCAGCAGTTGGCAGGGCATTGGTCTCACAGATACGCAGTATTTT. Residues: CASSWQGIGLTDTQYF.

This rearrangement joins TRBV7-3 to TRBJ2-5, with 12 bases lining up with TRBD2. The CDR3 has 15 residues. Germline V lookup: CDR1 SGHTA, CDR2 FQGTGA. V trimming: 5 bases; J trimming: 5 bases; junction bases outside the gene matches: 6. Here the CDR3 reads CASSRGTSGWETQYF. The CDR3 coding sequence is TGTGCCAGCAGCCGGGGGACTAGCGGGTGGGAGACCCAGTACTTC.

This clonotype was recorded many times. J is TRBJ2-1 and V is TRBV6-1; 7 nucleotides line up with TRBD1. V trimming: 5 bases; J trimming: 3 bases; junction bases outside the gene matches: 16. CDR3 length equals 18 residues. CDR1 is MNHNS, CDR2 SASEGT, per germline. DNA of the CDR3: TGTGCCAGCAGTAGCGGTCAGGGGGTGGAAGGCGTCTACAATGAGCAGTTCTTC. Translated: CASSSGQGVEGVYNEQFF.

In this sample, this clonotype turned up a few times. J is TRBJ2-7 and V is TRBV7-9, with D hard to call. CDR3 length: 12 residues. The V gene's germline CDR1 is SEHNR and CDR2 FQNEAQ (reference sequence). V lost 5 bases and J 3 bases, leaving 8 bases between the germline ends. The CDR3 protein is CASSQSVYEQYF. Here the CDR3 DNA reads TGTGCCAGCAGCCAGTCGGTCTACGAGCAGTACTTC.

The table lists this clonotype with a few counts. V usage is TRBV4-3 and J usage is TRBJ2-3, with TRBD2 identical over 11 bases. CDR3 length: 16 residues. The V segment lost 0 bases and the J segment 2 bases; nucleotides outside the gene matches: 1. Germline V CDR1 and CDR2: LGHNA, YSLEER. The DNA for the CDR3 is TGCGCCAGCAGCCAAGATAGCGGGAGGGCCACAGATACGCAGTATTTT. It is translated as CASSQDSGRATDTQYF.

The V and J genes are TRBV20-1 and TRBJ2-4; D not resolved. CDR1 and CDR2 from the germline V gene are DFQATT and SNEGSKA (reference sequence). This CDR3 spans 14 amino acids. V lost 1 base, J lost 0 bases, and 7 bases lay in between. This CDR3 reads CSARVLLAKNIQYF. The CDR3, as DNA: TGCAGTGCTAGAGTACTTCTAGCCAAAAACATTCAGTACTTC.

The sample holds a few counts of this clonotype. This chain connects TRBV29-1 to TRBJ2-2, with D perhaps assigned TRBD1 or TRBD2 (5 bases each). Germline CDR1 is SQVTM and CDR2 is ANQGSEA. The CDR3 totals 13 residues. V gave up 5 bases and J gave up 2 bases, with 9 bases separating them. CDR3 DNA: TGCAGCGTTATCGGGACCAACACCGGGGAGCTGTTTTTT. This codes for CSVIGTNTGELFF.

This clonotype showed up just a few times. The chain links TRBV20-1 to TRBJ2-1, with 9 bases matching TRBD2. V gave up 3 bases and J gave up 8 bases; unmatched junction bases: 14. The CDR3 covers 16 residues. Germline V gene sequence: CDR1 DFQATT, CDR2 SNEGSKA (reference sequence). CDR3 in DNA: TGCAGTGCTAGCCCACAGAGCCGCGGGAGGGCCCATGAGCAGTTCTTC. Its translation is CSASPQSRGRAHEQFF.

V usage is TRBV9 and J usage is TRBJ2-1; 7 bases fit TRBD2. CDR1 and CDR2 from the germline V gene are SGDLS and YYNGEE. The V gene end was trimmed by 0 bases and the J gene end by 2 bases; junction bases not matched to a gene: 17. The CDR3 is made up of 20 amino acids. CDR3 sequence: CASSVVEEYTAGVAYNEQFF. CDR3 sequence (DNA): TGTGCCAGCAGCGTAGTGGAGGAGTATACGGCGGGAGTAGCCTACAATGAGCAGTTCTTC.

This clonotype has a handful of counts. This sequence joins TRBV28 and TRBJ2-1; 8 bases are shared with TRBD2. Trimming at V came to 1 base and at J to 9 bases, leaving 8 bases not matched to a gene. Germline V gene data show CDR1 as MDHEN and CDR2 as SYDVKM. This CDR3 contains 15 residues. CDR3 protein: CASSLSGTRIGEQFF. The CDR3, as DNA: TGTGCCAGCAGTTTATCAGGGACTAGGATCGGTGAGCAGTTCTTC.

The chain combines TRBV5-4 with TRBJ2-3; TRBD1 matches at 7 bases. Losses at the gene ends were 5 bases for V and 2 bases for J; bases not matched to a gene: 5. The CDR3 contains 14 residues. From germline, CDR1 is SGHNT and CDR2 YYREEE (reference sequence). The CDR3 coding sequence is TGTGCCAGCAGGTACAGGGGCCCCACAGATACGCAGTATTTT. Residues: CASRYRGPTDTQYF.